What follows are 10 T cell receptor beta chains derived from one specimen sequenced in a study of blood T cells in healthy people across ages. The use of a sample-barcoded 5' primer and a J-beta primer mix characterized a second PCR of roughly 7 to 11 cycles. Each CDR3 protein gets one entry after TCRdb re-called the 5' RACE reads with MiXCR. The table shows 890,000 or so distinct CDR3 sequences, with less than 80% occurring only once. Material: blood. All receptors come from a man under 40 in good health.

V and J are TRBV2 and TRBJ2-1; D might be TRBD2 (5 bases). Trimming left V 1 base short and J 14 bases short, with 9 bases between. The CDR3 runs to 11 residues. Germline V gives CDR1 SNHLY, CDR2 FYNNEI. The DNA for the CDR3 is TGTGCCAGCAGTGAAGTTGAGGAGGAGTTCTTC. Translating it yields CASSEVEEEFF.

The CDR3 region has the DNA TGTGCCATCTATCGGGCTTCTAACTATGGCTACACCTTC. Its translation is CAIYRASNYGYTF. This chain uses TRBV12-3 or TRBV12-4 with TRBJ1-2; D is uncertain. Trimming left V 10 bases short and J 0 bases short, with 12 bases between. The CDR3 runs to 13 residues.

The rearrangement links TRBV20-1 to TRBJ2-1; D is undetermined. Trimming shortened V by 4 bases and J by 0 bases, and 10 bases separated the two germline ends. The CDR3 sequence is 14 residues long. From germline, CDR1 is DFQATT and CDR2 SNEGSKA (reference sequence). CDR3 nucleotides: TGCAGTGCTAAGCTATACAGCTCCTACAATGAGCAGTTCTTC. This gives the protein CSAKLYSSYNEQFF.

This chain joins TRBV20-1 and TRBJ1-1; D is possibly TRBD1 (6 bases). The V and J ends lost 5 bases and 2 bases respectively, with 12 bases between them. From germline, CDR1 is DFQATT and CDR2 SNEGSKA (reference sequence). The length of the CDR3 is 13 residues. The CDR3 sequence is CSAPRTDNTEAFF. Here the CDR3 DNA reads TGCAGTGCTCCTAGGACAGACAACACTGAAGCTTTCTTT.

This chain connects TRBV3-1 to TRBJ2-1; D gene ambiguous. The J call is in doubt because the DNA end fits TRBJ2-7 better. The CDR3 is 13 residues long. Germline CDR1 reads LGHDT; CDR2 reads YNNKEL (reference sequence). The CDR3 is CASSQVPGGEQYF. The CDR3 DNA follows: TGTGCCAGCAGCCAAGTTCCAGGCGGCGAGCAGTACTTC.

The chain couples TRBV4-3 to TRBJ2-3; 7 nucleotides match TRBD1. Germline CDR1 reads LGHNA; CDR2 reads YSLEER. V was pared by 4 bases and J by 2 bases, with 9 bases of the junction left unmatched. The CDR3 covers 16 residues. Here the CDR3 reads CASSRGTDTLTDTQYF. The DNA of the CDR3 is TGCGCCAGCAGCCGGGGGACAGACACTCTCACAGATACGCAGTATTTT.

As to this clonotype: The junction shows a germline mismatch at one end, possibly a read error. The chain is built from TRBV9 and TRBJ2-7, with 12 bases aligning to TRBD2. The tail of the sequence fits TRBJ2-5 better, so the J call may be wrong. The CDR3 runs to 16 residues. Looked up from germline, CDR1 is SGDLS and CDR2 is YYNGEE. The CDR3, as DNA: TGTGTCAGCAGTCGGGGACTAGCGGGCATACAAGAGACCCAGTACTTC. Protein: CVSSRGLAGIQETQYF.

J is TRBJ2-5 and V is TRBV21-1; the table calls TRBD1, which could not be checked here. TRBV21-1 corresponds to a pseudogene. The CDR3 contains 19 residues. The CDR3: CASSTTNPYPTGVRETQYF. The CDR3 DNA sequence: TGTGCCAGCAGCACCACTAACCCCTACCCCACAGGGGTCCGAGAGACCCAGTACTTC.

The chain joins TRBV29-1 to TRBJ2-7; D uncertain. This CDR3 is built from 13 residues. CDR1 is SQVTM and CDR2 is ANQGSEA in the germline V gene. The ends were cut back, 5 bases at V and 0 bases at J, with 11 bases in the middle. In DNA, the CDR3 is TGCAGCGTTCGTAAACAGAGCTCCTACGAGCAGTACTTC. It specifies CSVRKQSSYEQYF.

This clonotype was detected only once. This sequence joins TRBV3-1 and TRBJ2-5, with TRBD1 identical over 7 bases. The germline V gene has CDR1 LGHDT and CDR2 YNNKEL (reference sequence). The ends lost 4 bases at V and 3 bases at J; junction bases unmatched: 5. The CDR3 totals 14 residues. The CDR3: CASSPQGSEETQYF. The CDR3 DNA is TGTGCCAGCAGCCCACAGGGGTCGGAAGAGACCCAGTACTTC.